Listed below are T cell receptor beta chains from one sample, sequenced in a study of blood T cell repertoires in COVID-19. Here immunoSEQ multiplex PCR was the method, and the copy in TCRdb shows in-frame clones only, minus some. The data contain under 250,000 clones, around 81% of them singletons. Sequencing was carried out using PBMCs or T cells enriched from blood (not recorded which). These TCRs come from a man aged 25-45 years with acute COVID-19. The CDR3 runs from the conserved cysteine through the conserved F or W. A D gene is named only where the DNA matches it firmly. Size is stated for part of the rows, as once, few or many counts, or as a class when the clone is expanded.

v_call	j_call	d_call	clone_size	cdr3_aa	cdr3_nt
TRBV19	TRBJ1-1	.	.	CASSIQSEAFF	TGTGCCAGTAGTATACAATCTGAAGCTTTCTTT
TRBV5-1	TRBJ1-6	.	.	CASKPSGTSNSPLHF	TGCGCCAGCAAACCGTCCGGGACAAGCAATTCACCCCTCCACTTT
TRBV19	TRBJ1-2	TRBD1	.	CASNTDRTSKGYTF	TGTGCCAGTAATACGGACAGGACCTCTAAGGGCTACACCTTC
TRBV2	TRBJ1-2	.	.	CASSADGQSTGGYTF	TGTGCCAGCAGTGCTGATGGACAGTCGACTGGTGGCTACACCTTC
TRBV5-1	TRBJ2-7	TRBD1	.	CASSAGQVGEQYF	TGCGCCAGCAGCGCGGGACAGGTCGGGGAGCAGTACTTC
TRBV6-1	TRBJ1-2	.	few	CASSDRALSPSRTYGYTF	TGTGCCAGCAGTGACAGGGCACTATCCCCCTCACGGACCTATGGCTACACCTTC
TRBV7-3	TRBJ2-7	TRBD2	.	CASSPGLAGSYEQYF	TGTGCCAGCAGCCCCGGACTAGCGGGTTCCTACGAGCAGTACTTC
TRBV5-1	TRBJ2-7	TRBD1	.	CASSLVDRGQGEQYF	TGCGCCAGCAGCTTGGTGGACAGGGGGCAGGGGGAGCAGTACTTC
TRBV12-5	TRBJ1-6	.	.	CASGLIGEGVFYNSPLHF	TGTGCTAGTGGTTTGATCGGGGAGGGAGTTTTCTATAATTCACCCCTCCACTTT
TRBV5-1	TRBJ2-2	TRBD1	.	CASSFLTGANGELFF	TGCGCCAGCAGCTTTTTAACAGGGGCGAACGGGGAGCTGTTTTTT
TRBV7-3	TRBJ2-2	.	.	CASSSLAVGELFF	TGTGCCAGCAGCTCCTTGGCGGTCGGGGAGCTGTTTTTT
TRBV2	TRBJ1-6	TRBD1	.	CASSATGQGYLNNSPLHF	TGTGCCAGCAGTGCAACCGGACAGGGTTATTTAAATAATTCACCCCTCCACTTT
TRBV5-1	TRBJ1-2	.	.	CATPPGGGHYGYTF	TGCGCCACTCCCCCTGGGGGGGGGCACTATGGCTACACCTTC
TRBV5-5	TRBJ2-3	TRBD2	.	CASSSGKSGLAGGSDTQYF	TGCGCCAGCAGCTCGGGGAAATCGGGACTAGCGGGGGGGTCAGATACGCAGTATTTT
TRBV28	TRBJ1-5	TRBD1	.	CASSVRQGGNQPQHF	TGTGCCAGCAGCGTCCGACAGGGTGGCAATCAGCCCCAGCATTTT
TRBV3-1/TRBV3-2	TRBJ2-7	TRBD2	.	CASSQGPGLAGGYEQYF	TGTGCCAGCAGCCAAGGACCGGGACTAGCGGGGGGGTACGAGCAGTACTTC
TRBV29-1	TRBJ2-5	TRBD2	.	CSGSGGQHDLETQYF	TGCAGCGGTAGCGGGGGGCAACATGATTTAGAGACCCAGTACTTC
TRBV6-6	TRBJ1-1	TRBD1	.	CASSPTSGTVGIYTEAFF	TGTGCCAGCAGTCCCACCTCGGGGACAGTAGGGATCTACACTGAAGCTTTCTTT
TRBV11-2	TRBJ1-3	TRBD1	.	CASSPRQGFGNTIYF	TGTGCCAGCAGCCCAAGACAGGGGTTCGGAAACACCATATATTTT
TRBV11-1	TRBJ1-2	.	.	CASSSTGFYGYTF	TGTGCCAGCAGCTCCACAGGGTTCTATGGCTACACCTTC
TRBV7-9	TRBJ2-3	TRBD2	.	CASIPRGGPDTQYF	TGTGCCAGCATACCGCGGGGGGGCCCCGATACGCAGTATTTT
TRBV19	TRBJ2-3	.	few	CASTKGQSTDTQYF	TGTGCCAGTACAAAGGGGCAGAGCACAGATACGCAGTATTTT
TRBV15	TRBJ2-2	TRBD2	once	CATSRGRGGTGELFF	TGTGCCACCAGCAGAGGCCGGGGGGGCACCGGGGAGCTGTTTTTT
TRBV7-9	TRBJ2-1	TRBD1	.	CASSSTGGGYNEQFF	TGTGCCAGCAGCTCGACAGGGGGCGGCTACAATGAGCAGTTCTTC
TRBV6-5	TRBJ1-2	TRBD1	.	CASSSSGGTYGYTF	TGTGCCAGCAGCAGTTCAGGGGGAACCTATGGCTACACCTTC
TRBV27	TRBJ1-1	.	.	CASSRDGGRNTEAFF	TGTGCCAGCAGCCGGGACGGGGGGAGGAACACTGAAGCTTTCTTT
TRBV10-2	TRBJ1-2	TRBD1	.	CASSGWDRGGYGYTF	TGCGCCAGCAGTGGATGGGACAGGGGAGGCTATGGCTACACCTTC
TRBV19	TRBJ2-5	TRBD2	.	CAIEGTSLRRRETQYF	TGTGCCATTGAAGGGACTAGCCTTAGGCGGCGGGAGACCCAGTACTTC
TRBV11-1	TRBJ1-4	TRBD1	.	CASSSTGQVGKLFF	TGTGCCAGCAGCTCGACGGGACAGGTTGGAAAACTGTTTTTT
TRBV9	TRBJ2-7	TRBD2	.	CASSVRAAGPYEQYF	TGTGCCAGCAGCGTAAGGGCAGCGGGGCCCTACGAGCAGTACTTC
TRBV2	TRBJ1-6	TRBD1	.	CASSDYGTGNSPLHF	TGTGCCAGCAGTGATTACGGGACAGGGAATTCACCCCTCCACTTT
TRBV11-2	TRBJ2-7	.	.	CASSRTGTLYEQYF	TGTGCCAGCAGCCGAACCGGGACACTCTACGAGCAGTACTTC
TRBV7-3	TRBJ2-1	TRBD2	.	CATSSGGVNEQFF	TGTGCCACTTCTAGCGGGGGGGTCAATGAGCAGTTCTTC
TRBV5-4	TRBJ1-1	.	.	CASSPGGGTMNTEAFF	TGTGCCAGCAGCCCTGGAGGAGGGACTATGAACACTGAAGCTTTCTTT
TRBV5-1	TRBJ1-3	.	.	CASSSHRASGNTIYF	TGCGCCAGCAGCTCACACAGGGCGTCGGGAAACACCATATATTTT
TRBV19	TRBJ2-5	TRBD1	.	CASRLRTGQETQYF	TGTGCCAGTAGACTTAGGACAGGACAAGAGACCCAGTACTTC
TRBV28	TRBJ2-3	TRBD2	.	CASSRGGSTDTQYF	TGTGCCAGCAGTCGCGGGGGGTCCACAGATACGCAGTATTTT
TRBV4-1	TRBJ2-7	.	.	CASSQGKNPVTIGYEQYF	TGCGCCAGCAGCCAAGGAAAGAACCCAGTCACTATAGGCTACGAGCAGTACTTC
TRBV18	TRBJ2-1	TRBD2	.	CASSPLAGGYNEQFF	TGTGCCAGCTCACCTCTAGCGGGGGGGTACAATGAGCAGTTCTTC
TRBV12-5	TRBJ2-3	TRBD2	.	CASGSGLMSGDTQYF	TGTGCTAGTGGTTCGGGACTAATGAGTGGAGATACGCAGTATTTT
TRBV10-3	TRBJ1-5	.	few	CAISERSGVDQPQHF	TGTGCCATCAGTGAGAGGTCAGGGGTTGATCAGCCCCAGCATTTT
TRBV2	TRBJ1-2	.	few	CASSVRGGDYGYTF	TGTGCCAGCAGTGTGAGGGGAGGGGACTATGGCTACACCTTC
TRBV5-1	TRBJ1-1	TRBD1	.	CASSLQGDNTEAFF	TGCGCCAGCAGCCTCCAGGGGGACAACACTGAAGCTTTCTTT
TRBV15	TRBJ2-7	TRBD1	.	CATSRDLGGQGASYEQYF	TGTGCCACCAGCAGAGATCTGGGAGGACAGGGGGCCTCCTACGAGCAGTACTTC
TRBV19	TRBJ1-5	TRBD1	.	CASTGTGGGYSNQPQHF	TGTGCCAGTACCGGGACAGGGGGCGGATATAGCAATCAGCCCCAGCATTTT
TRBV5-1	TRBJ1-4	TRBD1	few	CASSLMTGLNEKLFF	TGCGCCAGCAGCCTCATGACAGGGCTTAATGAAAAACTGTTTTTT
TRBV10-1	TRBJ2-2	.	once	CASSELINTGELFF	TGCGCCAGCAGTGAACTTATTAACACCGGGGAGCTGTTTTTT
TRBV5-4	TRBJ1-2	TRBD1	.	CASSLVGQGGYGYTF	TGTGCCAGCAGCTTGGTCGGACAGGGAGGCTATGGCTACACCTTC
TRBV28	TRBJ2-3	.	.	CASSPLTGDTQYF	TGTGCCAGCAGCCCTTTAACCGGAGATACGCAGTATTTT
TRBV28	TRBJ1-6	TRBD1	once	CASSLQDRGFHHHF	TGTGCCAGCAGTCTCCAAGACAGGGGGTTCCATCACCACTTT
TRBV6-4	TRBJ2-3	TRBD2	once	CASSVAGEGTDTQYF	TGTGCCAGCAGTGTAGCGGGGGAAGGCACAGATACGCAGTATTTT
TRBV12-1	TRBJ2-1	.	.	CASSSGLADRFSRFSYNEQFF	TGTGCCAGCAGCTCGGGACTAGCGGACAGATTTAGCCGGTTCTCCTACAATGAGCAGTTCTTC
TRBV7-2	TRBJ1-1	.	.	CASSRDGGWDTEAFF	TGTGCCAGCAGCCGTGACGGGGGTTGGGACACTGAAGCTTTCTTT
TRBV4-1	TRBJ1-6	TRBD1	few	CASSRPTGFNSPLHF	TGCGCCAGCAGCCGACCGACAGGGTTTAATTCACCCCTCCACTTT
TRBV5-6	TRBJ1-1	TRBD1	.	CASSLRGRKTEAFF	TGTGCCAGCAGCTTAAGGGGGCGGAAAACTGAAGCTTTCTTT
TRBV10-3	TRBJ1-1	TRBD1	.	CAITEDRGAEAFF	TGTGCCATCACCGAGGACAGGGGGGCTGAAGCTTTCTTT
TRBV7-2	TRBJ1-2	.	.	CASSLERGYGYTF	TGTGCCAGCAGCTTAGAACGGGGGTATGGCTACACCTTC
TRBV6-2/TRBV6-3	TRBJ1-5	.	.	CASSLRTSWGLSNQPQHF	TGTGCCAGCAGTTTAAGGACCTCATGGGGGCTGAGCAATCAGCCCCAGCATTTT
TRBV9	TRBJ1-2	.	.	CASSVGDSENYGYTF	TGTGCCAGCAGCGTAGGAGACAGCGAAAACTATGGCTACACCTTC
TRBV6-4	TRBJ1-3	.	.	CASSDLAPGKMRGWIGNTIYF	TGTGCCAGCAGTGACTTGGCCCCAGGGAAGATGAGAGGATGGATTGGAAACACCATATATTTT